These 23 T cell receptor beta chains share one sample of origin, sequenced in a study of cytomegalovirus exposure and HLA in healthy donors. A multiplex PCR was run with 60 Vbeta primers and 13 Jbeta primers. Generated by immunoSEQ multiplex PCR, the TCRdb table keeps only in-frame clones and is missing some. The sample lists around 190,000 clones, more than 65% seen once, with approximately 1.2% in the top ten. The sample comprised PBMCs. The source of these receptors is a girl aged 2 to 9 in good health and CMV-seropositive.

Of note for this clone: The same CDR3 can be traced to other DNA sequences in this sample. The V gene is TRBV7-2, the J gene TRBJ2-7; possibly TRBD2 for D (5 bases). The CDR3 loop spans 14 amino acids. CDR1 and CDR2 (germline): SGHTA, FQGNSA. The V and J ends lost 2 bases and 2 bases respectively, with 10 bases between them. CDR3 residues: CASSLSGRTYEQYF. The CDR3 DNA sequence: TGTGCCAGCAGCTTATCGGGGAGAACCTACGAGCAGTACTTC.

The V call is TRBV6-5, the J call TRBJ2-1; 8 bases are a match to TRBD1. V trimming: 2 bases; J trimming: 7 bases; junction bases outside the gene matches: 7. CDR3 size: 15 residues. Germline CDR1 and CDR2: MNHEY and SVGAGI. Written as DNA, the CDR3 is TGTGCCAGCAGTTACAGTCAGGGGGCGGGTAATGAGCAGTTCTTC. This translates into CASSYSQGAGNEQFF.

J is TRBJ2-7 and V is TRBV19, with 11 bases identical to TRBD2. The CDR3 sequence is 17 residues long. Per germline, CDR1 LNHDA and CDR2 SQIVND (reference sequence). J lost 0 bases, V lost 3 bases, and 7 bases had no gene match. For the CDR3, the DNA is TGTGCCAGTAGTATGCTAGCGGGAGGCCTTTCCTCCTACGAGCAGTACTTC. Translation gives CASSMLAGGLSSYEQYF.

V gene TRBV5-4 combines with J gene TRBJ2-3, with D maybe TRBD2 (6 bases). Between the trimmed V and J ends, which lost 2 bases and 2 bases, there was a span of 12 bases. The CDR3 is 15 amino acids. From germline, CDR1 is SGHNT and CDR2 YYREEE (reference sequence). CDR3 loop: CASSFLAAPTDTQYF. The CDR3 DNA sequence: TGTGCCAGCAGCTTCTTAGCGGCCCCCACAGATACGCAGTATTTT.

The chain joins TRBV6-5 to TRBJ1-3; D possibly corresponds to TRBD1 (6 bases). This CDR3 region has 16 residues. With 4 bases removed from V and 0 bases from J, the gap between germline ends came to 13 bases. The germline V gene encodes CDR1 MNHEY and CDR2 SVGAGI. The CDR3 loop is CASSSTEGGSGNTIYF. As DNA, the CDR3 is TGTGCCAGCAGTTCGACCGAAGGGGGCTCTGGAAACACCATATATTTT.

The rearrangement joins TRBV7-9 to TRBJ2-5, with TRBD2 matching 9 bases. Germline CDR1 reads SEHNR; CDR2 reads FQNEAQ (reference sequence). With 6 bases clipped from V and 5 bases from J, the junction kept 13 bases outside the gene matches. CDR3 length: 16 residues. CDR3: CASSPRLRAGGETQYF. CDR3 nucleotide sequence: TGTGCCAGCAGTCCGAGGCTGAGAGCGGGAGGTGAGACCCAGTACTTC.

The chain employs TRBV20-1 and TRBJ2-1; D is unresolved. V was pared by 4 bases and J by 10 bases, with 11 bases between. In germline, CDR1 is DFQATT, CDR2 SNEGSKA (reference sequence). This CDR3 is 11 amino acids long. The DNA of the CDR3 is TGCAGTGCTAAGCGATTCGAGGAGCAGTTCTTC. Encoded protein: CSAKRFEEQFF.

The chain has TRBV6-1 and TRBJ2-1; a possible D gene is TRBD1 (6 bases). The CDR3 has 16 amino acids. Germline V CDR1 and CDR2: MNHNS, SASEGT. The germline V and J ends were trimmed by 4 bases and 7 bases, with 20 bases remaining between them. The CDR3, as DNA: TGTGCCAGCAGTGGGATGGTCAGGGGCCTTTTGAATGAGCAGTTCTTC. It translates to CASSGMVRGLLNEQFF.

The chain is built from TRBV7-6 and TRBJ1-1, with TRBD1 as a possible D gene (6 bases). The CDR3 is 13 residues long. Germline loops: CDR1 SGHVS, CDR2 FNYEAQ. V lost 5 bases to trimming and J lost 7 bases, with 14 bases between them. Written as DNA, the CDR3 is TGTGCCAGCAGCCCCCGGGGGGCTATTGAAGCTTTCTTT. Amino acids: CASSPRGAIEAFF.

This chain links TRBV4-1 with TRBJ2-7; TRBD2 matches 10 bases. Germline V gene lookup returns CDR1 MGHRA and CDR2 YSYEKL. The CDR3 sequence is 15 residues long. The trim removed 5 bases at V and 3 bases at J, leaving 7 bases unmatched. The CDR3 nucleotides read TGCGCCAGCAGCACCGGGACTAGCGACCTCTACGAGCAGTACTTC. It encodes CASSTGTSDLYEQYF.

With regard to this clone: The sample carries other DNA sequences with the same CDR3. The chain joins TRBV4-1 to TRBJ2-5; 7 bases map to TRBD2. The CDR3 sequence is 16 residues long. CDR1 and CDR2 (germline): MGHRA, YSYEKL. V dropped 2 bases and J dropped 5; count of bases not matched to a gene: 11. CDR3 DNA sequence: TGCGCCAGCAGCCAAATTTCTGGGGGGGTCCAGGAGACCCAGTACTTC. It specifies CASSQISGGVQETQYF.

Of note for this clone: This sample also contains other DNA sequences that code for the same CDR3. The chain employs TRBV5-4 and TRBJ2-7, with D tentatively TRBD1 (5 bases). Germline values: CDR1 SGHNT, CDR2 YYREEE (reference sequence). Trimming removed 0 bases from V and 0 bases from J, with 10 bases in between. The CDR3 contains 15 residues. CDR3 sequence (DNA): TGTGCCAGCAGCTTGGGGGGCGTTAGCTCCTACGAGCAGTACTTC. It specifies CASSLGGVSSYEQYF.

The chain couples TRBV5-1 to TRBJ2-3; 8 positions match TRBD2. Trimming at V came to 3 bases and at J to 7 bases, leaving 10 bases not matched to a gene. Germline V lookup: CDR1 SGHRS, CDR2 YFSETQ. CDR3 length: 15 amino acids. The DNA of the CDR3 is TGCGCCAGCAGCTCCCTGGCGGGAGGTGGGAATACGCAGTATTTT. Translation gives CASSSLAGGGNTQYF.

The chain joins TRBV2 to TRBJ1-5; weak D call: TRBD1 (5 bases). This CDR3 is 16 amino acids long. Germline lookup yields CDR1 SNHLY and CDR2 FYNNEI. V shed 4 bases and J shed 7 bases, with 20 bases lying between them. CDR3 nucleotides: TGTGCCAGCAGTGCTTTCGGGACGGGAGTTGGACAGCCCCAGCATTTT. Protein: CASSAFGTGVGQPQHF.

The chain is built from TRBV10-3 and TRBJ2-2; 9 bases match TRBD2. Germline trimming cut 6 bases from V and 3 bases from J; bases unmatched to any gene: 14. Germline V CDR1 and CDR2: ENHRY, SYGVKD. The CDR3 runs 18 residues. CDR3 loop: CAISRLTSGAPYTGELFF. Written as DNA, the CDR3 is TGTGCCATCAGCCGCTTGACTAGCGGAGCCCCGTACACCGGGGAGCTGTTTTTT.

This chain connects TRBV6-1 to TRBJ2-2, with 7 positions matching TRBD1. From germline, CDR1 is MNHNS and CDR2 SASEGT. The CDR3 sequence is 15 residues long. V was clipped by 9 bases and J by 3 bases; unmatched bases: 10. The CDR3 coding sequence is TGTGCCAGTATCACGGGACAGCACTACACCGGGGAGCTGTTTTTT. Its translation is CASITGQHYTGELFF.

The chain uses TRBV6-1 and TRBJ2-7; the match to TRBD2 covers 13 bases. The CDR3 totals 14 residues. Germline assignment: CDR1 MNHNS and CDR2 SASEGT. Trimming took 7 bases from V and 2 from J; bases not matched to a gene: 2. CDR3 amino acids: CASIGLAGAYEQYF. CDR3 DNA sequence: TGTGCCAGCATAGGACTAGCGGGAGCCTACGAGCAGTACTTC.

The chain couples TRBV6-1 to TRBJ2-2, with D hard to call. The V gene lost 10 bases and the J gene lost 0 bases, with 9 bases spanning the gap. The length of the CDR3 is 13 residues. Germline V CDR1 and CDR2: MNHNS, SASEGT. CDR3 sequence reads: CATVISNTGELFF. The CDR3 nucleotides read TGTGCCACCGTTATTTCGAACACCGGGGAGCTGTTTTTT.

The V call is TRBV29-1, the J call TRBJ1-2; possible D gene TRBD1, 6 bases. The CDR3 runs to 13 residues. Trimming took off 6 bases at V and 3 bases at J, with 14 bases between the two ends. Per the germline V gene, CDR1 is SQVTM and CDR2 is ANQGSEA. In nucleotides, the CDR3 is TGCAGCGTCTTGATGGGGGCGGACTATGGCTACACCTTC. Protein product: CSVLMGADYGYTF.

V is TRBV7-2 and J is TRBJ1-2; no reliable D call. Deletions cut 1 base from V and 8 bases from J, with 14 bases between. Per germline, CDR1 SGHTA and CDR2 FQGNSA. CDR3 length: 14 amino acids. CDR3: CASSLVGIKIGYTF. In DNA form, the CDR3 reads TGTGCCAGCAGCTTAGTTGGCATTAAGATCGGCTACACCTTC.

This chain connects TRBV12-5 to TRBJ2-2; D is unresolved. Germline CDR1 and CDR2: LGHNT and FRNRAP. The CDR3 loop spans 15 amino acids. V was cut by 6 bases and J by 4 bases, with 15 bases left in between. Here the CDR3 reads CASGRDWRRTGELFF. DNA of the CDR3: TGTGCTAGTGGCCGAGACTGGAGACGCACCGGGGAGCTGTTTTTT.

This chain links TRBV14 with TRBJ2-1; 13 nucleotides match TRBD2. This CDR3 contains 16 residues. Germline loops: CDR1 SGHDN, CDR2 FVKESK. V was clipped by 4 bases and J by 7 bases; unmatched bases: 7. The CDR3 region has the DNA TGTGCCAGCAGCCCTACTAGCGGGAGGGCCTGGAATGAGCAGTTCTTC. This gives the protein CASSPTSGRAWNEQFF. The variable domain in full, completed from reference TRBV14 and TRBJ2-1, reads EAGVTQFPSHSVIEKGQTVTLRCDPISGHDNLYWYRRVMGKEIKFLLHFVKESKQDESGMPNNRFLAERTGGTYSTLKVQPAELEDSGVYFCASSPTSGRAWNEQFFGPGTRLTVL.

This clone came up a few times. The chain couples TRBV5-4 to TRBJ1-1, with D possibly TRBD1 on 6 matching bases. The CDR3 has 14 amino acids. Germline-derived CDR1 and CDR2 are SGHNT and YYREEE (reference sequence). The V end lost 0 bases, the J end lost 10 bases, and 16 bases lay between the germline ends. CDR3 region: CASSLEGGRSAAFF. CDR3 nucleotide sequence: TGTGCCAGCAGCTTGGAGGGGGGGAGATCGGCAGCTTTCTTT.